The entry below gives a single T cell receptor (beta chain) sequence along with its context. This record belongs to a study of control samples from healthy donors and cancer patients. Profiled with immunoSEQ multiplex PCR; TCRdb holds only in-frame clones, not every one. Here the sample spans roughly 120,000 clones, over 75% being singletons. V lost 3 bases to trimming and J lost 2 bases, with 29 bases between them. CDR1 and CDR2 from the germline V gene are LGHNT and FRNRAP. The CDR3 length is 21 residues. The source material was PBMCs. The J gene is TRBJ1-3, the V gene TRBV12-5, with a weak D call TRBD1 (5 bases). The clonotype was recovered from a woman aged 50 to 60 with colorectal cancer. The CDR3: CASGFSPINFGTAATGNTIYF. CDR3 nucleotide sequence: TGTGCTAGTGGTTTCTCGCCTATTAATTTCGGGACGGCAGCCACTGGAAACACCATATATTTT.